Presented here are 27 T cell receptor beta chains from one specimen sequenced in a study of T cell changes during pregnancy in multiple sclerosis (dated by TCRdb to between 2018 and 2021). Library preparation was by the immunoSEQ multiplex PCR assay. Sourced from immuneACCESS, this table was stored by TCRdb with only in-frame sequences that have V and J called. A share of the clones is absent; for the studies checked, an unresolved V gene accounts for under half, and the remainder has no known explanation. Here the sample has under 75,000 clones; under 95% occur a single time. The ten largest account for 1.4% to 1.5% of the sample. Specimen: peripheral blood, collected in the third trimester of pregnancy. The source is a female donor in good health, enrolled as a control in a pregnancy study.

The chain couples TRBV7-3 to TRBJ1-5, with 8 bases matching TRBD1. CDR1 SGHTA and CDR2 FQGTGA come from the germline V gene. CDR3 length: 20 amino acids. The ends lost 5 bases at V and 0 bases at J; junction bases unmatched: 18. CDR3 amino acids: CASSSPFQGAAPYSNQPQHF. CDR3 bases: TGTGCCAGCAGCAGCCCGTTTCAGGGGGCCGCACCTTATAGCAATCAGCCCCAGCATTTT.

This sequence joins TRBV4-2 and TRBJ1-5, with 11 bases fitting TRBD1. Trimming at V came to 4 bases and at J to 4 bases, leaving 6 bases not matched to a gene. The CDR3 has 16 amino acids. In germline, CDR1 is LGHNA, CDR2 YNFKEQ. CDR3 DNA sequence: TGTGCCAGCAGCCCCGGGACAGGGGGGAGTAATCAGCCCCAGCATTTT. Its translation is CASSPGTGGSNQPQHF.

This chain connects TRBV14 to TRBJ1-6; possible D gene TRBD1, 5 bases. The CDR3 length is 12 residues. Trimming stripped 8 bases from V and 9 bases from J, with 11 bases between. Per the germline V gene, CDR1 is SGHDN and CDR2 is FVKESK. CDR3 sequence: CASGFQGSPLHF. The CDR3 coding sequence is TGTGCCAGCGGATTTCAGGGTTCACCCCTCCACTTT.

The V and J genes are TRBV7-2 and TRBJ1-2, with D perhaps TRBD1 (6 bases). V dropped 1 base and J dropped 2 bases, with 14 bases sitting between them. The CDR3 has 16 residues. CDR1 is SGHTA, CDR2 FQGNSA, per germline. The CDR3 spells CASSLGGRGLNYGYTF. The DNA of the CDR3 is TGTGCCAGCAGCTTAGGGGGGCGGGGGCTGAACTATGGCTACACCTTC.

V and J are TRBV30 and TRBJ2-7; D is perhaps TRBD1 (6 bases). The CDR3 runs to 13 residues. Trimming took off 2 bases at V and 6 bases at J, with 14 bases between the two ends. The germline V gene has CDR1 GTSNPN and CDR2 SVGIG (reference sequence). The CDR3 is CAWSNRVIGEQYF. Here the CDR3 DNA reads TGTGCCTGGAGTAACAGGGTTATCGGCGAGCAGTACTTC.

This clone was recorded only once. The rearrangement uses TRBV10-3 and TRBJ1-5; D gene unclear. The CDR3 spans 14 residues. From germline, CDR1 is ENHRY and CDR2 SYGVKD. Trimming pared 2 bases from V and 5 bases from J, leaving 10 bases between. CDR3 nucleotides: TGTGCCATCAGTGAGGATGGAGTGGATCAGCCCCAGCATTTT. Protein product: CAISEDGVDQPQHF.

V usage is TRBV30 and J usage is TRBJ2-1, with 11 bases lining up with TRBD1. CDR3 size: 13 residues. V shed 0 bases and J 12 bases; nucleotides not matched to a gene: 4. The germline CDR1 and CDR2 sequences are GTSNPN and SVGIG (reference sequence). The CDR3: CAWSVQGTGGQFF. The CDR3 DNA sequence: TGTGCCTGGAGTGTACAAGGGACAGGGGGGCAGTTCTTC.

This clone showed up just once. The chain links TRBV28 to TRBJ1-1; D gene unclear. Trimming stripped 8 bases from V and 6 bases from J, with 10 bases between. This CDR3 contains 11 residues. Per germline, CDR1 MDHEN and CDR2 SYDVKM. This chain's CDR3 is CASLMGAEAFF. The CDR3 nucleotides are TGTGCCAGCCTTATGGGCGCTGAAGCTTTCTTT.

V usage is TRBV11-2 and J usage is TRBJ2-7; 10 nucleotides line up with TRBD1. V shed 1 base and J 10 bases; nucleotides not matched to a gene: 7. The CDR3 is made up of 14 amino acids. CDR1 is SGHAT and CDR2 is FQNNGV in the germline V gene. CDR3 DNA sequence: TGTGCCAGCAGCTTAGCCAGGACAGGGGGGGAACAGTACTTC. It yields the protein CASSLARTGGEQYF.

The V gene is TRBV5-6, the J gene TRBJ1-1; D is uncertain. Germline CDR1 is SGHDT and CDR2 is YYEEEE. The CDR3 totals 12 residues. V shed 4 bases and J shed 4 bases, with 8 bases lying between them. CDR3 amino acids: CASSRPGTEAFF. The CDR3 DNA reads as TGTGCCAGCAGCCGTCCGGGCACTGAAGCTTTCTTT.

The CDR3 sequence is CASSQGSGWDEKLFF. The DNA for the CDR3 is TGCGCCAGCAGCCAAGGCTCAGGGTGGGATGAAAAACTGTTTTTT. The chain links TRBV4-3 to TRBJ1-4; D is possibly TRBD1 (5 bases). This CDR3 is 15 amino acids long. The germline V and J ends were trimmed by 1 base and 6 bases, with 12 bases remaining between them. Looked up from germline, CDR1 is LGHNA and CDR2 is YSLEER.

The chain uses TRBV7-9 and TRBJ1-5; D might be TRBD1 (5 bases). V was shortened by 3 bases and J by 3 bases, with 15 bases between the two germline ends. This CDR3 spans 16 amino acids. The germline gives CDR1 SEHNR, CDR2 FQNEAQ (reference sequence). The CDR3 sequence is CASSFTGRGDNQPQHF. For the CDR3, the DNA is TGTGCCAGCAGCTTTACGGGTAGGGGTGACAATCAGCCCCAGCATTTT.

V and J are TRBV12-5 and TRBJ2-3, with D perhaps TRBD1 (6 bases). Germline CDR1 is LGHNT and CDR2 is FRNRAP. The CDR3 extends over 14 amino acids. Trimming took off 1 base at V and 1 base at J, with 6 bases between the two ends. CDR3 coding DNA: TGTGCTAGTGGTTTGGGACAGGGCACAGATACGCAGTATTTT. This encodes CASGLGQGTDTQYF.

The J gene is TRBJ1-2, the V gene TRBV27, with TRBD1 matching over 7 bases. Trimming removed 5 bases from V and 2 bases from J; junction bases left unmatched: 2. This CDR3 has 13 residues. Germline loops: CDR1 MNHEY, CDR2 SMNVEV (reference sequence). The CDR3 loop is CASSPQGNYGYTF. CDR3 in DNA: TGTGCCAGCAGTCCACAGGGGAACTATGGCTACACCTTC.

The sample holds one count of this clone. The V call is TRBV29-1, the J call TRBJ2-4; weak D call: TRBD2 (7 bases). The germline V gene encodes CDR1 SQVTM and CDR2 ANQGSEA. This CDR3 has 17 residues. The V and J ends lost 3 bases and 7 bases respectively, with 25 bases between them. The CDR3 DNA reads TGCAGCGTTGAGGAGGGGAGGACAGAGCTGGGGGGGAACATTCAGTACTTC. Translated, it gives CSVEEGRTELGGNIQYF.

The rearrangement joins TRBV5-8 to TRBJ1-2, with D hard to call. The CDR3 spans 12 residues. Germline lookup yields CDR1 SGHTS and CDR2 YDEGEE. V lost 4 bases and J 7 bases, leaving 11 bases between the germline ends. CDR3 residues: CASSPDSVGYTF. CDR3 DNA: TGTGCCAGCAGCCCGGACTCGGTTGGCTACACCTTC.

This chain links TRBV9 with TRBJ1-6; TRBD1 matches at 7 bases. Looked up from germline, CDR1 is SGDLS and CDR2 is YYNGEE. The V gene end was trimmed by 5 bases and the J gene end by 9 bases; junction bases not matched to a gene: 5. This CDR3 has 13 residues. In DNA, the CDR3 is TGTGCCAGCAGGACAGGGACTTCTTCACCCCTCCACTTT. Translating gives CASRTGTSSPLHF.

The V call is TRBV7-9, the J call TRBJ2-7; 7 bases match TRBD1. Losses at the gene ends were 2 bases for V and 7 bases for J; bases not matched to a gene: 17. The CDR3 runs to 17 residues. In germline, CDR1 is SEHNR, CDR2 FQNEAQ (reference sequence). CDR3 sequence (DNA): TGTGCCAGCAGCTTAACCCTCGACAGGGCCTTGGCTCAGGAGCAGTACTTC. Its translation is CASSLTLDRALAQEQYF.

In its sample, this clone was seen once. This chain uses TRBV7-3 with TRBJ1-2; 9 bases line up with TRBD1. The CDR3 has 16 residues. In germline, CDR1 is SGHTA, CDR2 FQGTGA. Losses at the gene ends were 3 bases for V and 8 bases for J; bases not matched to a gene: 13. The CDR3 region is CASSFGYPGQGGGYTF. The CDR3 DNA sequence: TGTGCCAGCAGCTTCGGCTATCCGGGACAGGGTGGAGGCTACACCTTC.

The chain employs TRBV18 and TRBJ1-2, with 7 bases that match TRBD1. Trimming took 6 bases from V and 6 from J; bases not matched to a gene: 10. Germline V gene lookup returns CDR1 KGHSH and CDR2 LQKENI. The CDR3 contains 14 residues. CDR3 in amino acids: CASSQSLRGDGYTF. As DNA, the CDR3 is TGTGCCAGCTCTCAAAGTCTCAGGGGGGATGGCTACACCTTC.

This chain uses TRBV6-6 with TRBJ2-2, with 8 bases fitting TRBD1. CDR1 is MNHNY and CDR2 is SVGAGI in the germline V gene (reference sequence). Trimming cost V 5 bases and J 5 bases; bases outside gene matches: 7. This CDR3 has 15 amino acids. CDR3 in amino acids: CASSSPRGQTGELFF. CDR3 nucleotide sequence: TGTGCCAGCAGTAGTCCCAGGGGGCAAACCGGGGAGCTGTTTTTT.

CDR3 sequence reads: CASSDSNNSPLHF. The CDR3 region has the DNA TGTGCCAGCTCTGACAGCAATAATTCACCCCTCCACTTT. The chain joins TRBV18 to TRBJ1-6; possible D gene TRBD1, 5 bases. This CDR3 is 13 amino acids long. The V and J ends lost 6 bases and 5 bases respectively, with 8 bases between them. In germline, CDR1 is KGHSH, CDR2 LQKENI.

J is TRBJ2-7 and V is TRBV21-1; TRBD1 is taken as the D call from the table, unchecked against the DNA. TRBV21-1 corresponds to a pseudogene. This CDR3 spans 16 amino acids. CDR3 DNA sequence: TGTGCCAGCAGCAAAGGGGTAAGGGGGCGCCCCCGCGAGCAGTACTTC. Translating it yields CASSKGVRGRPREQYF.

The chain carries TRBV27 and TRBJ1-2; the match to TRBD1 covers 8 bases. CDR1 is MNHEY, CDR2 SMNVEV, per germline (reference sequence). Unmatched junction bases numbered 4, after V lost 10 bases and J lost 0 bases. This CDR3 comprises 13 residues. The CDR3 sequence is CATKDRANYGYTF. In nucleotides, the CDR3 is TGTGCCACCAAGGACAGGGCTAACTATGGCTACACCTTC.

This sequence joins TRBV7-2 and TRBJ1-2, with D hard to call. This CDR3 comprises 13 residues. V shed 4 bases and J shed 7 bases, with 13 bases lying between them. CDR1 is SGHTA, CDR2 FQGNSA, per germline. The CDR3 is CASSSYAGFGYTF. CDR3 nucleotide sequence: TGTGCCAGCAGCTCGTACGCAGGATTTGGCTACACCTTC.

The sample holds one count of this clone. Germline is not matched at one junction end, which may reflect a read error. The CDR3, as DNA: TGTGCTAGCAGCTTAGGGCAGGGGGAGTTCGAGACCCAGTACTTC. This codes for CASSLGQGEFETQYF. The genes are TRBV7-7 and TRBJ2-5; 7 positions agree with TRBD1. Germline loops: CDR1 SSHAT, CDR2 FNYEAQ (reference sequence). The CDR3 extends over 15 amino acids.

The genes are TRBV2 and TRBJ2-3, with TRBD2 as a possible D gene (6 bases). CDR3 length equals 16 residues. CDR1 is SNHLY, CDR2 FYNNEI, per germline. V shed 1 base and J shed 2 bases, with 13 bases lying between them. The chain's CDR3 is CASSEGLVPSTDTQYF. The DNA of the CDR3 is TGTGCCAGCAGTGAAGGACTAGTCCCTTCCACAGATACGCAGTATTTT.